One and the same sample provided the 14 T cell receptor beta chains below, sequenced in a study of technical replicates of blood from several donors. Using immunoSEQ multiplex PCR, the repertoire was profiled, and TCRdb retains in-frame clones only, with some absent. The data hold fewer than 20,000 clones, with 82% observed a single time. Sequenced sample: PBMCs. All receptors come from a human donor in good health. Some clones in this sample may be carry-over from other donors' samples.

This clone was seen only a few times. This chain connects TRBV7-6 to TRBJ2-1; the D gene is possibly TRBD1 (5 bases). Germline CDR1 and CDR2: SGHVS and FNYEAQ. Trimming took off 5 bases at V and 12 bases at J, with 14 bases between the two ends. The CDR3 runs 12 residues. CDR3 sequence: CASSRRRGGQFF. Here the CDR3 DNA reads TGTGCCAGCAGCCGCAGAAGGGGTGGGCAGTTCTTC. Complete variable domain (other parts from reference TRBV7-6 and TRBJ2-1): GAGVSQSPRYKVTKRGQDVALRCDPISGHVSLYWYRQALGQGPEFLTYFNYEAQQDKSGLPNDRFSAERPEGSISTLTIQRTEQRDSAMYRCASSRRRGGQFFGPGTRLTVL.

This clone rates as medium-sized. V and J are TRBV15 and TRBJ2-7; 7 positions agree with TRBD1. This CDR3 is built from 15 residues. The V and J ends lost 5 bases and 0 bases, in that order; junction bases with no gene match: 7. Germline loops: CDR1 LNHNV, CDR2 YYDKDF (reference sequence). CDR3 residues: CATSVLRDSSYEQYF. CDR3 nucleotides: TGTGCCACCAGCGTGTTACGGGACAGCTCCTACGAGCAGTACTTC. The variable domain in full, completed from reference TRBV15 and TRBJ2-7, reads DAMVIQNPRYQVTQFGKPVTLSCSQTLNHNVMYWYQQKSSQAPKLLFHYYDKDFNNEADTPDNFQSRRPNTSFCFLDIRSPGLGDTAMYLCATSVLRDSSYEQYFGPGTRLTVT.

The genes are TRBV10-1 and TRBJ2-1; D gene uncertain. The V end lost 0 bases, the J end lost 10 bases, and 16 bases lay between the germline ends. CDR1 and CDR2 from the germline V gene are WNHNN and SYGVQD (reference sequence). CDR3 length equals 15 residues. This chain's CDR3 is CASSESQPPGREQFF. In nucleotides, the CDR3 is TGCGCCAGCAGTGAGTCGCAGCCCCCTGGGCGAGAGCAGTTCTTC.

V and J are TRBV5-1 and TRBJ2-6; D is possibly TRBD1 (6 bases). CDR1 SGHRS and CDR2 YFSETQ come from the germline V gene. This CDR3 is built from 16 residues. Trimming removed 5 bases at V and 3 bases at J, with 15 bases between. The CDR3 region is CASSPTWGLGANVLTF. The CDR3 DNA follows: TGCGCCAGCAGTCCCACGTGGGGGCTTGGGGCCAACGTCCTGACTTTC.

The table lists this clone with a few counts. CDR3 residues: CASSLVLGGTKFF. CDR3 nucleotide sequence: TGTGCCAGCAGCTTAGTCCTAGGAGGTACTAAGTTCTTC. The gene calls are TRBV7-6 and TRBJ2-1, with D possibly TRBD2 on 5 matching bases. The V and J ends lost 1 base and 14 bases respectively, with 15 bases between them. Germline V CDR1 and CDR2: SGHVS, FNYEAQ. The CDR3 totals 13 residues. Based on the CDR3 plus reference TRBV7-6 and TRBJ2-1, the full variable domain is GAGVSQSPRYKVTKRGQDVALRCDPISGHVSLYWYRQALGQGPEFLTYFNYEAQQDKSGLPNDRFSAERPEGSISTLTIQRTEQRDSAMYRCASSLVLGGTKFFGPGTRLTVL.

The chain employs TRBV18 and TRBJ2-5, with 7 bases fitting TRBD1. V gave up 0 bases and J gave up 2 bases; unmatched junction bases: 0. This CDR3 has 14 amino acids. CDR1 and CDR2 (germline): KGHSH, LQKENI. The CDR3 DNA sequence: TGTGCCAGCTCACCACCGGGACAGCAAGAGACCCAGTACTTC. It yields the protein CASSPPGQQETQYF. The variable domain in full, with the rest retrieved from reference TRBV18 and TRBJ2-5, is NAGVMQNPRHLVRRRGQEARLRCSPMKGHSHVYWYRQLPEEGLKFMVYLQKENIIDESGMPKERFSAEFPKEGPSILRIQQVVRGDSAAYFCASSPPGQQETQYFGPGTRLLVL.

The genes are TRBV9 and TRBJ1-2, with D hard to call. This CDR3 has 12 amino acids. The V gene lost 2 bases and the J gene lost 8 bases, with 10 bases spanning the gap. The germline V gene encodes CDR1 SGDLS and CDR2 YYNGEE. In DNA, the CDR3 is TGTGCCAGCAGCGTCGCGGGGATCGGCTACACCTTC. It specifies CASSVAGIGYTF.

The chain recombines TRBV2 with TRBJ2-5; D gene unclear. V dropped 4 bases and J dropped 2 bases, with 14 bases sitting between them. The CDR3 extends over 15 amino acids. The germline V gene encodes CDR1 SNHLY and CDR2 FYNNEI. CDR3 coding DNA: TGTGCCAGCAGTGCCGTGAACAGTGTACAAGAGACCCAGTACTTC. The encoded protein is CASSAVNSVQETQYF.

The chain carries TRBV19 and TRBJ2-1; 14 positions match TRBD2. This CDR3 is 15 amino acids long. V was pared by 4 bases and J by 7 bases, with 3 bases of the junction left unmatched. The germline V gene encodes CDR1 LNHDA and CDR2 SQIVND (reference sequence). The CDR3 sequence: CASSTGTSGGNEQFF. In DNA form, the CDR3 reads TGTGCCAGTAGTACCGGGACTAGCGGGGGTAATGAGCAGTTCTTC.

The V call is TRBV7-9, the J call TRBJ2-7, with 9 bases aligning to TRBD2. V was pared by 11 bases and J by 0 bases, with 11 bases of the junction left unmatched. This CDR3 is built from 15 residues. In germline, CDR1 is SEHNR, CDR2 FQNEAQ (reference sequence). The CDR3 DNA is TGTGCCGCCGGGGGAACTAGCGGGTCCTCCTACGAGCAGTACTTC. It yields the protein CAAGGTSGSSYEQYF.

V gene TRBV4-1 combines with J gene TRBJ2-7, with 9 bases fitting TRBD1. Per the germline V gene, CDR1 is MGHRA and CDR2 is YSYEKL. CDR3 length: 15 residues. J was trimmed by 0 bases and V by 3 bases; bases with no gene match: 3. The CDR3 protein is CASSHKTGGSYEQYF. CDR3 sequence (DNA): TGCGCCAGCAGCCACAAGACAGGGGGCTCCTACGAGCAGTACTTC.

This clone was picked up a small number of times. V usage is TRBV29-1 and J usage is TRBJ2-5; 7 positions agree with TRBD2. There are 14 residues in the CDR3. Germline V gives CDR1 SQVTM, CDR2 ANQGSEA. The V gene end was trimmed by 4 bases and the J gene end by 5 bases; junction bases not matched to a gene: 10. The CDR3 DNA is TGCAGCGTTGTGGGATCGGGAGGTGGGGAGACCCAGTACTTC. Translated, it gives CSVVGSGGGETQYF.

In DNA, the CDR3 is TGCGCCAGCAGCTTGGCCCTATCTTCCCCCTATAACGAGCAGTACTTC. Translating gives CASSLALSSPYNEQYF. V gene TRBV5-1 combines with J gene TRBJ2-7; D is ambiguous. The V end was cut by 0 bases, the J end by 5 bases, with 18 bases between. The V gene's germline CDR1 is SGHRS and CDR2 YFSETQ. CDR3 length: 16 residues. Supplemented by reference TRBV5-1 and TRBJ2-7, the full variable domain reads KAGVTQTPRYLIKTRGQQVTLSCSPISGHRSVSWYQQTPGQGLQFLFEYFSETQRNKGNFPGRFSGRQFSNSRSEMNVSTLELGDSALYLCASSLALSSPYNEQYFGPGTRLTVT.

In its sample, this clone was seen once. The chain has TRBV10-3 and TRBJ1-1, with 12 bases lining up with TRBD1. V dropped 5 bases and J dropped 12; count of bases not matched to a gene: 13. Germline CDR1 is ENHRY and CDR2 is SYGVKD. The CDR3 covers 15 residues. The CDR3 sequence is CAISSGQGAQRSSFF. Written as DNA, the CDR3 is TGTGCCATCAGTTCGGGACAGGGGGCGCAAAGATCGTCTTTCTTT.